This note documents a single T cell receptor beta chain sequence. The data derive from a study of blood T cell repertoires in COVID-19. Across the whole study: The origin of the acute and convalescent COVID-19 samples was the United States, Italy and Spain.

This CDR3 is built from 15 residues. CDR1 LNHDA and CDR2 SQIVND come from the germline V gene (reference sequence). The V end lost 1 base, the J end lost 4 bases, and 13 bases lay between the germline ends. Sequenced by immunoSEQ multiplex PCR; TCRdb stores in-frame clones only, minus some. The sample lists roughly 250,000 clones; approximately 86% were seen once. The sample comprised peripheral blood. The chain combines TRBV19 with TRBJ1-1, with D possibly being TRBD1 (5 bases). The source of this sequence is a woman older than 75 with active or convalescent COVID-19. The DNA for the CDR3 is TGTGCCAGTAGTATAGGGTCGGGGGGAGGCACTGAAGCTTTCTTT. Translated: CASSIGSGGGTEAFF.